This TCR beta chain was found in a study of blood T cell repertoires in COVID-19. V lost 5 bases and J lost 7, with 15 bases in between. Germline-derived CDR1 and CDR2 are SGHVS and FNYEAQ. CDR3 size: 13 residues. Enrolled through a virtual design, the participants were between roughly 18 and 100 years of age and came from approximately 25 US areas. Only in-frame clones appear in the TCRdb table, and some are missing; sequencing was by immunoSEQ multiplex PCR. The sample lists some 490,000 clones, about 88% seen once, with roughly 8.5% in the top ten. The V gene is TRBV7-6, the J gene TRBJ2-7, with D possibly matching TRBD2 (5 bases). This clonotype was sampled from a woman aged 55-69 years who had recovered from COVID-19. The sequencing sample was made of PBMCs or T cells enriched from blood (not recorded which). The CDR3 spells CASSASRVGEQYF. The CDR3 DNA is TGTGCCAGCAGCGCCTCGAGGGTTGGTGAGCAGTACTTC. The whole variable domain, remainder taken from reference TRBV7-6 and TRBJ2-7, is GAGVSQSPRYKVTKRGQDVALRCDPISGHVSLYWYRQALGQGPEFLTYFNYEAQQDKSGLPNDRFSAERPEGSISTLTIQRTEQRDSAMYRCASSASRVGEQYFGPGTRLTVT.